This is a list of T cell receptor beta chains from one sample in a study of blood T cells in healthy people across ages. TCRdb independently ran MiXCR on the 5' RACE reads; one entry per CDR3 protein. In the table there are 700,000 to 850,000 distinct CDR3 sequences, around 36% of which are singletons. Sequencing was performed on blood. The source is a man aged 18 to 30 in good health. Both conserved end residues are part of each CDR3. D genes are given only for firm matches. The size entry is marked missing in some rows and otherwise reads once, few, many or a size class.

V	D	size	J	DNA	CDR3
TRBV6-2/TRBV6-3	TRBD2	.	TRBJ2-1	TGTGCCAGCAGTTACCCCACCGGGAGGAGCTCCCACAATGAGCAGTTCTTC	CASSYPTGRSSHNEQFF
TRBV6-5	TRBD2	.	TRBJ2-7	TGTGCCAGCAGAAAACTAGCGGGGGGGCAGTTAAACGAGCAGTACTTC	CASRKLAGGQLNEQYF
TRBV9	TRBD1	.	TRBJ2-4	TGTGCCGGCAGCGTTTTCGGGGGACAGGAGATGAACATTCAGTACTTC	CAGSVFGGQEMNIQYF
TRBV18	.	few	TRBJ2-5	TGTGCCAGCTTAGGAGAGACCCAGTACTTC	CASLGETQYF
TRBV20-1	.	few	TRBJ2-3	TGCAGTGCCCCGACCCTAGTGTTCGGCACAGATACGCAGTATTTT	CSAPTLVFGTDTQYF
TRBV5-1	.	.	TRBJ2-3	TGCGCCAGCAGCCTACGAAAGACAGGAACCAAAAGCACAGATACGCAGTATTTT	CASSLRKTGTKSTDTQYF
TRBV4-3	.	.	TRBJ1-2	TGCGCCAGCAACCAAGAGACAGGAGGCTACACCTTC	CASNQETGGYTF
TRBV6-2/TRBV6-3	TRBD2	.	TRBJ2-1	TGTGCCAGCAGTTACGCAGCGGGAGGGGGGAATGAGCAGTTCTTC	CASSYAAGGGNEQFF
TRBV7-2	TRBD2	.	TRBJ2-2	TGTGCCAACGGGAGGGCCGTCAACTCGAACACCGGGGAGCTGTTTTTT	CANGRAVNSNTGELFF
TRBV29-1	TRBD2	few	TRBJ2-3	TGCAGCGTAGCGGGACTAGCGGGCGGCACAGATACGCAGTATTTT	CSVAGLAGGTDTQYF
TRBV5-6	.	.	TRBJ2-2	TGTGCCAGCAGCCGGGTGATCACCGGGGAGCTGTTTTTT	CASSRVITGELFF
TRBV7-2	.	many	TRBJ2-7	TGTGCCAGCAGCTCCACATTAGGCGGGGCCTACGAGCAGTACTTC	CASSSTLGGAYEQYF
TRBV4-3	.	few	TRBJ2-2	TGCGCCAGCAGCCTCACAGGGTTCACCGGGGAGCTGTTTTTT	CASSLTGFTGELFF
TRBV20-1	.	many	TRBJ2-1	TGCAGTGCCTCACCCCGGCAGGACTACAATGAGCAGTTCTTC	CSASPRQDYNEQFF
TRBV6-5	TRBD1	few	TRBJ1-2	TGTGCCAGCAGTTACCGGACAGGGACCTATGGCTACACCTTC	CASSYRTGTYGYTF
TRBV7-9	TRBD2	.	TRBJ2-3	TGTGCCAGCAGCTTAGAATGGACTAGCGGGGGGGCTACAGATACGCAGTATTTT	CASSLEWTSGGATDTQYF
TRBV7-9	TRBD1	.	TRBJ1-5	TGTGCCAGCAGCCACACAGGGACAGGGAACAATCAGCCCCAGCATTTT	CASSHTGTGNNQPQHF
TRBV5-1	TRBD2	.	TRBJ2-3	TGCGCCAGCAGCTTGCTATCTGGGGGGGGAGCAGATACGCAGTATTTT	CASSLLSGGGADTQYF
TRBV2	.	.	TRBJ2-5	TGTGCCAGCACAGTTGCAGGGATGGGGGAGCAGTACTTC	CASTVAGMGEQYF
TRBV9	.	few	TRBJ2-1	TGTGCCAGCGGCCCAGGGACTTTTCCGGGGAATGAGCAGTTCTTC	CASGPGTFPGNEQFF
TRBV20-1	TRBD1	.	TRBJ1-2	TGCAGTGCTGCGGGACAGACGATTTATGGCCACACCTTC	CSAAGQTIYGHTF
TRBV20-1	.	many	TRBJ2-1	TGCAGTGCTAGAGATGGGAGCCACAATGAGCAGTTCTTC	CSARDGSHNEQFF